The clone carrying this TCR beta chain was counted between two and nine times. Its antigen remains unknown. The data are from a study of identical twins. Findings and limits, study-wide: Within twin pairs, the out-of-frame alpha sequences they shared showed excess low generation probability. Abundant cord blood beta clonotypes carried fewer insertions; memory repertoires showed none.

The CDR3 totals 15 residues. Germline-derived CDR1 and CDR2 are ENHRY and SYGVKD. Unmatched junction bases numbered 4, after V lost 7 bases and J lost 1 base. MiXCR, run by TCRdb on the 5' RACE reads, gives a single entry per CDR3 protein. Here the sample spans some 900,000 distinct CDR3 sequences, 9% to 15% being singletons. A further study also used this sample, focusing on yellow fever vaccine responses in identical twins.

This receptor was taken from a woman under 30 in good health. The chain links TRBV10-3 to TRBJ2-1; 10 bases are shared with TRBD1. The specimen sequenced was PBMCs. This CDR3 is CAITPGQGSYNEQFF. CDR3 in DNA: TGTGCCATCACACCGGGACAGGGGTCCTACAATGAGCAGTTCTTC.